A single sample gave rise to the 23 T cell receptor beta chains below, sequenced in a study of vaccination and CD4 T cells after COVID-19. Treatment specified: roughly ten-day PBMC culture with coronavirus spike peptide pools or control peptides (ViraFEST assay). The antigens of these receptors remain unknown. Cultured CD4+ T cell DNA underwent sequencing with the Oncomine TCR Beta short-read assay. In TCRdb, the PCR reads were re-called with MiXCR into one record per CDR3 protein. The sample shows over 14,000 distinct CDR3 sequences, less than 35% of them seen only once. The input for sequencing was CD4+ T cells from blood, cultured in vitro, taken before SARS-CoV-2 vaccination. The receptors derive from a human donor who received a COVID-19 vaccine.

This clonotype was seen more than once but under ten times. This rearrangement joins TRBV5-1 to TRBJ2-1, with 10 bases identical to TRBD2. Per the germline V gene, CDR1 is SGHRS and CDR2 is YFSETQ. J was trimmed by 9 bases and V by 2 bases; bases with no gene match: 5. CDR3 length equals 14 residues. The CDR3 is CASSFQRGGGEQFF. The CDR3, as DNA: TGCGCCAGCAGCTTCCAGCGGGGGGGCGGTGAGCAGTTCTTC.

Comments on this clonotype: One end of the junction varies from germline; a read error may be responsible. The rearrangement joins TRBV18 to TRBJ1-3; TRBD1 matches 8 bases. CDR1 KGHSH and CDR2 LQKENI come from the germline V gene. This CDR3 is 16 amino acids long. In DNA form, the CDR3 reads TGTACCAGCTCACCGAGAGGACAGGGCGGGCCAAACACCATATATTTT. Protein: CTSSPRGQGGPNTIYF.

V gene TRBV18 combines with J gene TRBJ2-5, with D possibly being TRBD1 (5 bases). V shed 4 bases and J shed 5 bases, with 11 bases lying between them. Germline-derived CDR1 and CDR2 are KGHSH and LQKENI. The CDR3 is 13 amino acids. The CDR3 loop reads CASSQDTMETQYF. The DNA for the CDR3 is TGTGCCAGCTCACAGGACACAATGGAGACCCAGTACTTC.

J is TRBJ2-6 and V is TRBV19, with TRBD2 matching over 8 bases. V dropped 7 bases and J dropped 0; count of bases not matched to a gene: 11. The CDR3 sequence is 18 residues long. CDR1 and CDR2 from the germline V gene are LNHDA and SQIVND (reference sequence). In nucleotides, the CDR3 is TGTGCCAGTAAACTTTCCGGGGGGGCCCTCTCTGGGGCCAACGTCCTGACTTTC. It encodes CASKLSGGALSGANVLTF.

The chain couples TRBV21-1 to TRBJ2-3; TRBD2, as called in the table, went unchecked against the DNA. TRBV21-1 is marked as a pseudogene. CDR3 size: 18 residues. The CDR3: CASSKISGQATHTDTQYF. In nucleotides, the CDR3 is TGTGCCAGCAGCAAAATTAGCGGACAAGCCACCCACACAGATACGCAGTATTTT.

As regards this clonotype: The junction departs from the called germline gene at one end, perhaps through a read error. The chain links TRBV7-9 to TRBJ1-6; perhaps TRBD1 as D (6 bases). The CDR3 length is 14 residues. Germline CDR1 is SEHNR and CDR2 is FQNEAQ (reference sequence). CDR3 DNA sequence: TGTGCCAGCAGCTTTGATACAGGGAATTCACCCCCCCACTTT. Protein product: CASSFDTGNSPPHF.

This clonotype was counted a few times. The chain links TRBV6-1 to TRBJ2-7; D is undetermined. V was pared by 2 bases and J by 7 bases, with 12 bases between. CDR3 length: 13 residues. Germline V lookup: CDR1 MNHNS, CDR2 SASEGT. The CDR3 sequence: CASSERADGEQYF. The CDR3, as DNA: TGTGCCAGCAGTGAAAGGGCGGACGGAGAGCAGTACTTC.

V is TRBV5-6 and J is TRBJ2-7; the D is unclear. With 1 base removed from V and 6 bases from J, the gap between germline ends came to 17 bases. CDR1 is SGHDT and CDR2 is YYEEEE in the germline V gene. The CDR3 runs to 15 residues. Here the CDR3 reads CASSLLGDPVVEQYF. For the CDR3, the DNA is TGTGCCAGCAGCTTGCTGGGCGACCCGGTGGTCGAGCAGTACTTC. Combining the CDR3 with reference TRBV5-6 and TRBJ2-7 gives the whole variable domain DAGVTQSPTHLIKTRGQQVTLRCSPKSGHDTVSWYQQALGQGPQFIFQYYEEEERQRGNFPDRFSGHQFPNYSSELNVNALLLGDSALYLCASSLLGDPVVEQYFGPGTRLTVT.

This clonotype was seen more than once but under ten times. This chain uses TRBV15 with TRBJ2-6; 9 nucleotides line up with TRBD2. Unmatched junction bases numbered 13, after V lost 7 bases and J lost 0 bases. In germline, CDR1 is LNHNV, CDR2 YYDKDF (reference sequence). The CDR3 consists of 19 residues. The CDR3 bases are TGTGCCACCACCTCCGGGGGCGGGGGGGCGCACTCTGGGGCCAACGTCCTGACTTTC. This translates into CATTSGGGGAHSGANVLTF.

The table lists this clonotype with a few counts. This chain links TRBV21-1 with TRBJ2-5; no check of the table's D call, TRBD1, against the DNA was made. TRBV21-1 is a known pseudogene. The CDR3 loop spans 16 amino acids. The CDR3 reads CASSRAGGGREETQYF. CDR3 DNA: TGTGCCAGCAGCAGGGCAGGGGGCGGAAGGGAAGAGACCCAGTACTTC.

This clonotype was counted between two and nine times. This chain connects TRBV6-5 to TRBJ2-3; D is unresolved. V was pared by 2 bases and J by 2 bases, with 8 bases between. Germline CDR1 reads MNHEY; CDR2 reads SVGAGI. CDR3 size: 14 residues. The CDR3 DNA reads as TGTGCCAGCAGTTACGCCTTATCCACAGATACGCAGTATTTT. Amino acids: CASSYALSTDTQYF.

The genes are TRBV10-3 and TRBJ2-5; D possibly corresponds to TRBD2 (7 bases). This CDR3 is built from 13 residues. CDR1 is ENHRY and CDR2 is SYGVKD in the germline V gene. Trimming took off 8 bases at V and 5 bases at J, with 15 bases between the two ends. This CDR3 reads CAIQGGADETQYF. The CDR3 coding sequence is TGTGCCATCCAAGGGGGGGCCGACGAGACCCAGTACTTC.

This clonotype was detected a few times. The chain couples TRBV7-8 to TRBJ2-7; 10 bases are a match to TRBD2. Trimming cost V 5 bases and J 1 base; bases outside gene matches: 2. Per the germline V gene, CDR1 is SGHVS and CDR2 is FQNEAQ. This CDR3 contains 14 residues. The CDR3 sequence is CASSISGGSYEQYF. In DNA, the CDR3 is TGTGCCAGCAGCATTAGCGGGGGGTCCTACGAGCAGTACTTC.

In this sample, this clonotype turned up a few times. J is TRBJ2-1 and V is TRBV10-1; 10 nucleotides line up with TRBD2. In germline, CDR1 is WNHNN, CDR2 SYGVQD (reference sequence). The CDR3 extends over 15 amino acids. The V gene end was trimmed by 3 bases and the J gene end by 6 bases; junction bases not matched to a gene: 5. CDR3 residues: CASSEKLAGLNEQFF. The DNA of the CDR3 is TGCGCCAGCAGTGAAAAACTAGCGGGGCTCAATGAGCAGTTCTTC.

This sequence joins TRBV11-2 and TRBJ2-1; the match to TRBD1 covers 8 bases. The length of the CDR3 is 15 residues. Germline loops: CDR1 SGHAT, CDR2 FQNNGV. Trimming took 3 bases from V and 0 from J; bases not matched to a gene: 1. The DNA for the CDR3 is TGTGCCAGCAGCTTTGACAGGGGCTCCTACAATGAGCAGTTCTTC. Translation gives CASSFDRGSYNEQFF. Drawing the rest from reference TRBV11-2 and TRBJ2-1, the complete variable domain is EAGVAQSPRYKIIEKRQSVAFWCNPISGHATLYWYQQILGQGPKLLIQFQNNGVVDDSQLPKDRFSAERLKGVDSTLKIQPAKLEDSAVYLCASSFDRGSYNEQFFGPGTRLTVL.

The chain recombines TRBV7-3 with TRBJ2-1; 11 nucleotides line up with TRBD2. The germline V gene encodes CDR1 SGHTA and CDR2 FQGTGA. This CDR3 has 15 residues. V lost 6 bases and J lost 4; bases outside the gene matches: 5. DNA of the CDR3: TGTGCCAGCAGTCTTAGCGGGGGGGGGTACAATGAGCAGTTCTTC. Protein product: CASSLSGGGYNEQFF.

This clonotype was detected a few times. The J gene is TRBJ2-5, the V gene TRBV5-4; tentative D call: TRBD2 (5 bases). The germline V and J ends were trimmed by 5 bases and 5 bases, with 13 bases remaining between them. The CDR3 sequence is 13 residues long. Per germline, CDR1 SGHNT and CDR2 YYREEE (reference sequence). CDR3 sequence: CASSRTAGETQYF. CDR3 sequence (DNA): TGTGCCAGCAGTCGGACTGCCGGGGAGACCCAGTACTTC.

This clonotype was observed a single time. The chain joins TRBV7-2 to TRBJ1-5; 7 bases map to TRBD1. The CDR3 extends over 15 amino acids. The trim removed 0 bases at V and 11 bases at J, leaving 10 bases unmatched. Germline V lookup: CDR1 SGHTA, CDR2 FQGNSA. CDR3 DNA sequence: TGTGCCAGCAGCTTAGCCGGGACAGACCAGCGGGCCCAGCATTTT. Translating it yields CASSLAGTDQRAQHF.

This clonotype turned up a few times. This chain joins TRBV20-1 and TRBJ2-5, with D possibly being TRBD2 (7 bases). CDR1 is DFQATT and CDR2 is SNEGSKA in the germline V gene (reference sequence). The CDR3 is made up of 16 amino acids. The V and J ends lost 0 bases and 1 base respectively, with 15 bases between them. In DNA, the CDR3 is TGCAGTGCTAGAGAGGGGGGGGCGGGGTTCCAAGAGACCCAGTACTTC. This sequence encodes CSAREGGAGFQETQYF.

CDR3 loop: CASTAQGGRFNEQFF. The CDR3, as DNA: TGTGCCAGCACTGCCCAGGGCGGCCGATTCAATGAGCAGTTCTTC. The chain combines TRBV6-2 or TRBV6-3 with TRBJ2-1, with D possibly being TRBD1 (5 bases). CDR1 and CDR2 (germline): MNHEY, SVGEGT. V was cut by 7 bases and J by 6 bases, with 19 bases left in between. This CDR3 contains 15 residues.

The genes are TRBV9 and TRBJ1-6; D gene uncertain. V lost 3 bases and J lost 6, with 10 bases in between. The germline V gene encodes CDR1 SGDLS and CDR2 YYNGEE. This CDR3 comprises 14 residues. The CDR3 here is CASSATWSNSPLHF. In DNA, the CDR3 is TGTGCCAGCAGCGCGACCTGGTCTAATTCACCCCTCCACTTT.

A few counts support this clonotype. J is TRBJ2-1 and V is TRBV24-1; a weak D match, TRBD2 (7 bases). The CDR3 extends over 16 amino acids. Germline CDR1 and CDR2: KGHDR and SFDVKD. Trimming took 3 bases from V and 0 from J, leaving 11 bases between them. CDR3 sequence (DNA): TGTGCCACCAGTGATAGTGCGGGGGCCTCCTACAATGAGCAGTTCTTC. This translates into CATSDSAGASYNEQFF.

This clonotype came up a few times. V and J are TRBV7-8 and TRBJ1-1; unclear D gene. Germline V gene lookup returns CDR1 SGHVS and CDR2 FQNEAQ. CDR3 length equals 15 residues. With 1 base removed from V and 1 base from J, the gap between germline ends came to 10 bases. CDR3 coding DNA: TGTGCCAGCAGCTTAGGTGGGGAGGGGAACACTGAAGCTTTCTTT. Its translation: CASSLGGEGNTEAFF.